These 21 T cell receptor beta chains originate from one sample sequenced in a study of blood T cell repertoires in COVID-19. Profiling relied on immunoSEQ multiplex PCR, and the TCRdb table lists in-frame clones only, not all of them. The profile shows about 68,000 clones, 65% to 90% of them singletons. Source material: peripheral blood. Every receptor here comes from an older woman with acute or convalescent COVID-19.

V is TRBV5-4 and J is TRBJ1-6, with TRBD1 matching over 7 bases. Per the germline V gene, CDR1 is SGHNT and CDR2 is YYREEE (reference sequence). The CDR3 has 14 residues. V shed 5 bases and J 6 bases; nucleotides not matched to a gene: 5. CDR3 sequence reads: CASSKGQPNSPLHF. The CDR3 nucleotides read TGTGCCAGCAGTAAGGGACAGCCTAATTCACCCCTCCACTTT.

V usage is TRBV9 and J usage is TRBJ2-3; TRBD1 matches at 9 bases. Germline-derived CDR1 and CDR2 are SGDLS and YYNGEE. V shed 5 bases, J shed 5 bases, and the junction held 12 bases outside the gene matches. The CDR3 has 16 amino acids. The CDR3 DNA follows: TGTGCCAGCAGGGGGGGCCGGGACAGGGATGGAGATACGCAGTATTTT. Residues: CASRGGRDRDGDTQYF.

The rearrangement joins TRBV2 to TRBJ2-3; 8 nucleotides align to TRBD2. Trimming at V came to 5 bases and at J to 0 bases, leaving 4 bases not matched to a gene. Per the germline V gene, CDR1 is SNHLY and CDR2 is FYNNEI. The CDR3 is 15 amino acids. CDR3 loop: CASSRTSRSTDTQYF. The CDR3 DNA sequence: TGTGCCAGCAGTCGGACTAGCCGGAGCACAGATACGCAGTATTTT.

The chain links TRBV6-5 to TRBJ2-7; a weak D match, TRBD2 (5 bases). Germline values: CDR1 MNHEY, CDR2 SVGAGI. With 10 bases removed from V and 2 bases from J, the gap between germline ends came to 15 bases. The CDR3 loop spans 13 amino acids. The CDR3, as DNA: TGTGCCACGGGCTACGACTACGCCTACGAGCAGTACTTC. Its translation: CATGYDYAYEQYF.

This clone has more than one count but fewer than ten. This sequence joins TRBV7-9 and TRBJ2-5, with D hard to call. Germline V CDR1 and CDR2: SEHNR, FQNEAQ (reference sequence). Trimming pared 4 bases from V and 0 bases from J, leaving 9 bases between. This CDR3 region has 14 residues. As DNA, the CDR3 is TGTGCCAGCAGCTCTGACTCGTACCAAGAGACCCAGTACTTC. Its protein product is CASSSDSYQETQYF.

This sequence joins TRBV11-2 and TRBJ2-3, with a weak D call TRBD1 (5 bases). The CDR3 loop spans 19 amino acids. CDR1 and CDR2 (germline): SGHAT, FQNNGV. The V end lost 0 bases, the J end lost 0 bases, and 19 bases lay between the germline ends. The CDR3 sequence is CASSLDSTRLAGSTDTQYF. DNA for the CDR3: TGTGCCAGCAGCTTAGATAGCACTCGTTTGGCAGGGAGCACAGATACGCAGTATTTT.

This chain links TRBV10-3 with TRBJ1-1; D gene uncertain. V lost 4 bases and J lost 3, with 12 bases in between. CDR3 length equals 14 residues. The V gene's germline CDR1 is ENHRY and CDR2 SYGVKD. The CDR3 region is CAISAVLRDTEAFF. CDR3 nucleotides: TGTGCCATCAGTGCCGTCTTACGGGACACTGAAGCTTTCTTT.

Here the CDR3 reads CASSLGLVGSTDTQYF. DNA of the CDR3: TGCGCCAGCAGCTTGGGACTAGTGGGGAGCACAGATACGCAGTATTTT. The J gene is TRBJ2-3, the V gene TRBV5-1; perhaps TRBD2 as D (6 bases). The germline V gene encodes CDR1 SGHRS and CDR2 YFSETQ. V was shortened by 0 bases and J by 0 bases, with 11 bases between the two germline ends. This CDR3 region has 16 residues. The variable domain in full, completed from reference TRBV5-1 and TRBJ2-3, reads KAGVTQTPRYLIKTRGQQVTLSCSPISGHRSVSWYQQTPGQGLQFLFEYFSETQRNKGNFPGRFSGRQFSNSRSEMNVSTLELGDSALYLCASSLGLVGSTDTQYFGPGTRLTVL.

This clone was picked up a small number of times. This chain uses TRBV19 with TRBJ1-1; a weak D match, TRBD1 (5 bases). Germline CDR1 is LNHDA and CDR2 is SQIVND (reference sequence). The V end lost 6 bases, the J end lost 5 bases, and 25 bases lay between the germline ends. The CDR3 runs to 17 residues. The CDR3 loop is CASSPRGSLGRSTEAFF. CDR3 DNA: TGTGCCAGTAGCCCTCGGGGGAGTCTGGGACGATCGACTGAAGCTTTCTTT.

The gene calls are TRBV5-6 and TRBJ2-2; 8 bases fit TRBD2. The CDR3 length is 17 residues. The germline V gene encodes CDR1 SGHDT and CDR2 YYEEEE. J gave up 7 bases and V 5 bases, and 16 bases lay outside the gene matches. The CDR3 reads CASSVNGGTRRFGELFF. The CDR3 coding sequence is TGTGCCAGCAGTGTTAACGGCGGGACTAGACGATTCGGGGAGCTGTTTTTT.

This clone was counted between two and nine times. This sequence joins TRBV27 and TRBJ1-6; no clear D gene. CDR1 is MNHEY and CDR2 is SMNVEV in the germline V gene (reference sequence). V dropped 3 bases and J dropped 3 bases, with 6 bases sitting between them. CDR3 length equals 14 residues. CDR3 amino acids: CASSFSGYNSPLHF. DNA of the CDR3: TGTGCCAGCAGTTTTTCAGGCTATAATTCACCCCTCCACTTT.

V usage is TRBV2 and J usage is TRBJ1-1, with a possible D match to TRBD1 (5 bases). The V gene lost 7 bases and the J gene lost 4 bases, with 16 bases spanning the gap. Germline V gene data show CDR1 as SNHLY and CDR2 as FYNNEI. The CDR3 loop spans 14 amino acids. This CDR3 is CASIEDSAATEAFF. The DNA for the CDR3 is TGTGCCAGCATCGAAGACAGTGCGGCCACTGAAGCTTTCTTT.

The chain is built from TRBV12-5 and TRBJ1-6; 7 bases agree with TRBD1. The V gene end was trimmed by 4 bases and the J gene end by 10 bases; junction bases not matched to a gene: 7. The CDR3 spans 14 residues. Per the germline V gene, CDR1 is LGHNT and CDR2 is FRNRAP. CDR3 in amino acids: CASGSTGDRSPLHF. The CDR3 nucleotides read TGTGCTAGTGGTTCCACAGGGGATAGATCACCCCTCCACTTT.

The gene calls are TRBV19 and TRBJ1-1; D possibly corresponds to TRBD1 (5 bases). Germline CDR1 is LNHDA and CDR2 is SQIVND (reference sequence). CDR3 size: 14 residues. Trimming left V 0 bases short and J 5 bases short, with 10 bases between. Here the CDR3 reads CASSIESRGTEAFF. In DNA form, the CDR3 reads TGTGCCAGTAGTATAGAATCACGGGGGACTGAAGCTTTCTTT. Full variable domain (outside the CDR3, taken from reference TRBV19 and TRBJ1-1): DGGITQSPKYLFRKEGQNVTLSCEQNLNHDAMYWYRQDPGQGLRLIYYSQIVNDFQKGDIAEGYSVSREKKESFPLTVTSAQKNPTAFYLCASSIESRGTEAFFGQGTRLTVV.

This clone was seen once. The gene calls are TRBV10-1 and TRBJ2-3; 9 nucleotides agree with TRBD2. The CDR3 consists of 19 residues. V lost 4 bases and J lost 1; bases outside the gene matches: 15. Germline V CDR1 and CDR2: WNHNN, SYGVQD (reference sequence). CDR3 coding DNA: TGCGCCAGCAGTGGGGGTTCGCGGGGGGGCCAAATCGGCACAGATACGCAGTATTTT. It translates to CASSGGSRGGQIGTDTQYF.

This CDR3 is CASSQPGQAYEQYF. Here the CDR3 DNA reads TGTGCCAGCAGCCAACCGGGACAGGCCTACGAGCAGTACTTC. The rearrangement joins TRBV3-1 (or the pseudogene TRBV3-2) to TRBJ2-7, with 8 bases matching TRBD1. The V gene end was trimmed by 2 bases and the J gene end by 2 bases; junction bases not matched to a gene: 2. This CDR3 spans 14 amino acids. The V gene's germline CDR1 is LGHDT and CDR2 YNNKEL (reference sequence).

V usage is TRBV7-9 and J usage is TRBJ2-1; a possible D gene is TRBD2 (6 bases). This CDR3 is built from 16 residues. V dropped 5 bases and J dropped 4 bases, with 18 bases sitting between them. The germline V gene encodes CDR1 SEHNR and CDR2 FQNEAQ (reference sequence). The CDR3 protein is CASSPTAREDYNEQFF. The CDR3 DNA reads as TGTGCCAGCAGCCCGACGGCGAGGGAGGATTACAATGAGCAGTTCTTC.

The rearrangement uses TRBV6-1 and TRBJ2-7; 7 bases align to TRBD1. This CDR3 region has 15 residues. Germline CDR1 is MNHNS and CDR2 is SASEGT. Trimming at V came to 6 bases and at J to 2 bases, leaving 10 bases not matched to a gene. This chain's CDR3 is CASSHRKTGTYEQYF. CDR3 nucleotides: TGTGCCAGCAGCCATCGTAAGACAGGGACCTACGAGCAGTACTTC.

The chain combines TRBV19 with TRBJ1-1, with D tentatively TRBD1 (5 bases). This CDR3 contains 14 residues. Trimming removed 8 bases at V and 1 base at J, with 14 bases between. Germline V CDR1 and CDR2: LNHDA, SQIVND (reference sequence). CDR3: CASGQSGGNTEAFF. CDR3 sequence (DNA): TGTGCCAGTGGCCAATCGGGGGGGAACACTGAAGCTTTCTTT.

The chain couples TRBV18 to TRBJ1-2; D possibly corresponds to TRBD1 (6 bases). This CDR3 spans 16 amino acids. Germline V gene sequence: CDR1 KGHSH, CDR2 LQKENI. The ends were cut back, 6 bases at V and 1 base at J, with 18 bases in the middle. DNA of the CDR3: TGTGCCAGCTCGCCTCCTACAGGGCTGATTAACTATGGCTACACCTTC. As protein: CASSPPTGLINYGYTF.

V and J are TRBV19 and TRBJ1-1; D is perhaps TRBD1 (5 bases). In germline, CDR1 is LNHDA, CDR2 SQIVND (reference sequence). The CDR3 is 14 amino acids. Trimming took 5 bases from V and 3 from J, leaving 13 bases between them. DNA of the CDR3: TGTGCCAGTAGTCTCCTCTGGGGGGACACTGAAGCTTTCTTT. This translates into CASSLLWGDTEAFF.